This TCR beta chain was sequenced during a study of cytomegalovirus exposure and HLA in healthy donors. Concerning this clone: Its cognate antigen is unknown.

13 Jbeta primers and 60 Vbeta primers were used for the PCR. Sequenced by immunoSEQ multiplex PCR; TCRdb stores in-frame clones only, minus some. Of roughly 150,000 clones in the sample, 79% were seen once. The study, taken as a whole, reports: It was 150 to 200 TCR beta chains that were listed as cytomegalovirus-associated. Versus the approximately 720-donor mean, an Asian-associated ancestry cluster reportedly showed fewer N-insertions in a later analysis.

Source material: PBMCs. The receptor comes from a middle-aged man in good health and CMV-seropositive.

The CDR3 spells CASSQSGSSYEQYF. CDR3 nucleotides: TGTGCCAGCTCCCAAAGCGGGAGCTCCTACGAGCAGTACTTC. V usage is TRBV6-5 and J usage is TRBJ2-7, with 8 nucleotides matching TRBD2. The germline V gene encodes CDR1 MNHEY and CDR2 SVGAGI. Unmatched junction bases numbered 6, after V lost 8 bases and J lost 0 bases. This CDR3 comprises 14 residues.